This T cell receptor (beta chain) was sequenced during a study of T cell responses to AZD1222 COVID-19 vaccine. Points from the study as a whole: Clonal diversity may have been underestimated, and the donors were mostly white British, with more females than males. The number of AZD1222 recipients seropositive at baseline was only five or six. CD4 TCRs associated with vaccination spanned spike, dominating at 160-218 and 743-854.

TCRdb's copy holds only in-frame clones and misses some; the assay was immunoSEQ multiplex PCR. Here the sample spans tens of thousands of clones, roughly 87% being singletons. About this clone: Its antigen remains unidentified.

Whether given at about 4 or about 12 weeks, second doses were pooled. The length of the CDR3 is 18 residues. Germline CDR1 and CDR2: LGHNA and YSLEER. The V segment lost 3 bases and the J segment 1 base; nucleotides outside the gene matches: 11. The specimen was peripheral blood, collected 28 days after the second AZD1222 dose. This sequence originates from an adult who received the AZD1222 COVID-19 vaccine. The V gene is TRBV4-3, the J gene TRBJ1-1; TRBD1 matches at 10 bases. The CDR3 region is CASSQEDRGLGKNTEAFF. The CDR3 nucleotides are TGCGCCAGCAGCCAGGAAGACAGGGGGCTAGGAAAGAACACTGAAGCTTTCTTT.